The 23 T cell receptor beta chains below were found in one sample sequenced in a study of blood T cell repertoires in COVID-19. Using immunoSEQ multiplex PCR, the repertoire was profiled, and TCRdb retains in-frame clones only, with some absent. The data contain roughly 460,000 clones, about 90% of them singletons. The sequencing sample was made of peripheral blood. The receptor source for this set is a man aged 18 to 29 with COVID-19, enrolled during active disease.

This chain's CDR3 is CASPLTTDRDKGNTIYF. In DNA form, the CDR3 reads TGCGCCAGCCCCCTCACAACGGACAGGGATAAAGGAAACACCATATATTTT. The chain links TRBV10-2 to TRBJ1-3, with 8 bases fitting TRBD1. The CDR3 loop spans 17 amino acids. V shed 8 bases, J shed 4 bases, and the junction held 16 bases outside the gene matches. CDR1 and CDR2 from the germline V gene are WSHSY and SAAADI.

CDR3 protein: CASSLVPDSGANVLTF. The CDR3 region has the DNA TGCGCCAGCAGCTTGGTCCCAGACTCTGGGGCCAACGTCCTGACTTTC. V is TRBV5-1 and J is TRBJ2-6; D is uncertain. Germline V gene sequence: CDR1 SGHRS, CDR2 YFSETQ. The CDR3 loop spans 16 amino acids. V shed 0 bases and J shed 0 bases, with 7 bases lying between them.

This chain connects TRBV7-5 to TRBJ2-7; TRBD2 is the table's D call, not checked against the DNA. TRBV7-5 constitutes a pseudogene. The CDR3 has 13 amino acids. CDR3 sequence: CVSSRDFSYEQYF. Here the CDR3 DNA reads TGTGTCAGCTCACGGGACTTCTCCTACGAGCAGTACTTC.

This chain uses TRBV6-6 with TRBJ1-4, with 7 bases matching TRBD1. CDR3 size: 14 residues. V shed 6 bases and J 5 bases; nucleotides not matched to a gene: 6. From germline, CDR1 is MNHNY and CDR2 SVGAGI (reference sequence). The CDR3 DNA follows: TGTGCCAGCAGCCCGGGACAGACGAATGAAAAACTGTTTTTT. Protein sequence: CASSPGQTNEKLFF.

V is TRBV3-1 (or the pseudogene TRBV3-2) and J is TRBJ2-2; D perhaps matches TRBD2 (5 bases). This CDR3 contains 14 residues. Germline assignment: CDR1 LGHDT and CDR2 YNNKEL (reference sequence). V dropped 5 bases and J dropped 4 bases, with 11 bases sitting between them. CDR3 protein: CASSTIRGTGELFF. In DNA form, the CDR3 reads TGTGCCAGCAGCACCATACGGGGCACCGGGGAGCTGTTTTTT.

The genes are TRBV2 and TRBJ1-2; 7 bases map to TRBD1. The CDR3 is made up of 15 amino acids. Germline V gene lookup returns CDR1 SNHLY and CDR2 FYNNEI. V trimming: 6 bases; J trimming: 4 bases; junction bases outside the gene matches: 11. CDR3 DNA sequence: TGTGCCAGCAGGGACGACAGGGAAGGGGGCTATGGCTACACCTTC. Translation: CASRDDREGGYGYTF.

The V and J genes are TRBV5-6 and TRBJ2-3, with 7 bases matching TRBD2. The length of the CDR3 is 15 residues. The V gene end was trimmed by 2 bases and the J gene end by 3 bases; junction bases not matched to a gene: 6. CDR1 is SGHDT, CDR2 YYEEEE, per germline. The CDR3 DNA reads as TGTGCCAGCAGCTTTGAGCGGGGACTTACAGATACGCAGTATTTT. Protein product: CASSFERGLTDTQYF.

CDR3 DNA: TGTGCCAGCAGCCTTAGCTGGGGGGACACCGGGGAGCTGTTTTTT. It specifies CASSLSWGDTGELFF. V is TRBV14 and J is TRBJ2-2; D perhaps matches TRBD2 (6 bases). This CDR3 is 15 amino acids long. Per the germline V gene, CDR1 is SGHDN and CDR2 is FVKESK. Trimming pared 4 bases from V and 3 bases from J, leaving 12 bases between. The full variable domain, with the rest looked up from reference TRBV14 and TRBJ2-2, is EAGVTQFPSHSVIEKGQTVTLRCDPISGHDNLYWYRRVMGKEIKFLLHFVKESKQDESGMPNNRFLAERTGGTYSTLKVQPAELEDSGVYFCASSLSWGDTGELFFGEGSRLTVL.

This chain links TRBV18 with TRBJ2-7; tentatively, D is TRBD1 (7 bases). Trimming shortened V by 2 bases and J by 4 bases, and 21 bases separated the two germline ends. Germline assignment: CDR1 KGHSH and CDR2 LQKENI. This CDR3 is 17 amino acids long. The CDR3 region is CASSPALGGADYYEQYF. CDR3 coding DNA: TGTGCCAGCTCACCAGCTTTAGGGGGCGCGGACTATTACGAGCAGTACTTC.

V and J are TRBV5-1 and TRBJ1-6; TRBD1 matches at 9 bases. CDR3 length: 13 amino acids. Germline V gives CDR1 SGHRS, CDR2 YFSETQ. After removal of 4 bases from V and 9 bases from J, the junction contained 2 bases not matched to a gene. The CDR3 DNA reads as TGCGCCAGCAGCCGGACAGGGGCTTCACCCCTCCACTTT. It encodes CASSRTGASPLHF.

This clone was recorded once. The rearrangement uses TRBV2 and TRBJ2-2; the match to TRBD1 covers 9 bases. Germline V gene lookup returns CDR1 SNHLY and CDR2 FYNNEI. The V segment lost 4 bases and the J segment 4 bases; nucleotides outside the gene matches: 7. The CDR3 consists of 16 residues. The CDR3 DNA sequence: TGTGCCAGCAGTGTTCGAGACAGGGGGGGCACCGGGGAGCTGTTTTTT. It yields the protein CASSVRDRGGTGELFF. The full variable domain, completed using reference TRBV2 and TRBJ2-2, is EPEVTQTPSHQVTQMGQEVILRCVPISNHLYFYWYRQILGQKVEFLVSFYNNEISEKSEIFDDQFSVERPDGSNFTLKIRSTKLEDSAMYFCASSVRDRGGTGELFFGEGSRLTVL.

The CDR3 region is CASSSLQGAYNEQFF. DNA of the CDR3: TGTGCCAGTAGTTCCCTACAGGGGGCCTACAATGAGCAGTTCTTC. This sequence joins TRBV19 and TRBJ2-1; 8 bases match TRBD1. The CDR3 runs to 15 residues. Germline assignment: CDR1 LNHDA and CDR2 SQIVND (reference sequence). V lost 5 bases, J lost 2 bases, and 5 bases stayed unmatched.

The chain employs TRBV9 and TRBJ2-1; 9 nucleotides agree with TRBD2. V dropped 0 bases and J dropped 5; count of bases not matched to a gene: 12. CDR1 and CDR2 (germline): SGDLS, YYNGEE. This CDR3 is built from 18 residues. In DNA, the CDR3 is TGTGCCAGCAGCGTAGACCCCTTAGAGGCGGGGGGGGACAATGAGCAGTTCTTC. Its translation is CASSVDPLEAGGDNEQFF.

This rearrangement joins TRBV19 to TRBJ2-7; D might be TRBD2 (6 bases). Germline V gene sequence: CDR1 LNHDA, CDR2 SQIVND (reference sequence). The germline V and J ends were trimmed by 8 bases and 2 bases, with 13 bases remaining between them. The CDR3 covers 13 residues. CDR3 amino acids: CASPLREPYEQYF. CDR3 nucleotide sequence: TGTGCCAGTCCCTTGCGGGAACCCTACGAGCAGTACTTC.

The CDR3 spells CASSSLRWGENYGYTF. The CDR3 nucleotides read TGTGCCAGCAGCTCCCTCCGTTGGGGAGAGAACTATGGCTACACCTTC. This chain links TRBV11-2 with TRBJ1-2; D is undetermined. The CDR3 is made up of 16 amino acids. Germline-derived CDR1 and CDR2 are SGHAT and FQNNGV. The V end was cut by 4 bases, the J end by 2 bases, with 17 bases between.

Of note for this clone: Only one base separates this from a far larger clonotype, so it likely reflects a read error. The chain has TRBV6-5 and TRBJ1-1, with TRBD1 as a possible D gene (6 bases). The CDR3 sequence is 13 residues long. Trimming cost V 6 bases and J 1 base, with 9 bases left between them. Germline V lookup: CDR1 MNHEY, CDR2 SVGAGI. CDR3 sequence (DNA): TGTGCCAGCAGCCACAGGGAGAACACTGAAGCTTTCTTT. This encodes CASSHRENTEAFF.

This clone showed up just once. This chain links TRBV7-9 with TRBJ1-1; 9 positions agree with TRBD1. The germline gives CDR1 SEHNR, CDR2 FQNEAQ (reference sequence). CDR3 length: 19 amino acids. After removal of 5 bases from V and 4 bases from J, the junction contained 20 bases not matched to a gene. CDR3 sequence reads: CASSPPLQQTGGWGTEAFF. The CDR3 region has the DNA TGTGCCAGCAGCCCGCCTCTTCAACAGACAGGGGGATGGGGCACTGAAGCTTTCTTT. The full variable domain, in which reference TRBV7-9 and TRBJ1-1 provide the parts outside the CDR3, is DTGVSQNPRHKITKRGQNVTFRCDPISEHNRLYWYRQTLGQGPEFLTYFQNEAQLEKSRLLSDRFSAERPKGSFSTLEIQRTEQGDSAMYLCASSPPLQQTGGWGTEAFFGQGTRLTVV.

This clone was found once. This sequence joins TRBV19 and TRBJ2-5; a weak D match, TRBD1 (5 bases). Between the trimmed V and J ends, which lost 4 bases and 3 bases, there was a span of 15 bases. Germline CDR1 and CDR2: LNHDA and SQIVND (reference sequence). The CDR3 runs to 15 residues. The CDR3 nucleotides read TGTGCCAGTAGTACCACAGGTTGGAGCGAAGAGACCCAGTACTTC. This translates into CASSTTGWSEETQYF.

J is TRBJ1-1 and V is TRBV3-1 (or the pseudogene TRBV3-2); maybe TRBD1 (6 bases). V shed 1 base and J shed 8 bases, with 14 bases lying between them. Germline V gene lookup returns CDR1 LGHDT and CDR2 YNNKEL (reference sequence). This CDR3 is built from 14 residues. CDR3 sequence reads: CASSQAGQQREAFF. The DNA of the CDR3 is TGTGCCAGCAGCCAAGCCGGACAGCAGCGAGAAGCTTTCTTT.

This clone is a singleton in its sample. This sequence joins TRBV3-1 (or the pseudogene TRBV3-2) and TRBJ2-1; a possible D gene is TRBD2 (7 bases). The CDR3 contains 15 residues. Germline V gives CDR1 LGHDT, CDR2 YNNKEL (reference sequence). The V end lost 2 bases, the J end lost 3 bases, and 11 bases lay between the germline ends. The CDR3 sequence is CASSQRGGRYNEQFF. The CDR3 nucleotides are TGTGCCAGCAGCCAAAGGGGGGGCCGCTACAATGAGCAGTTCTTC.

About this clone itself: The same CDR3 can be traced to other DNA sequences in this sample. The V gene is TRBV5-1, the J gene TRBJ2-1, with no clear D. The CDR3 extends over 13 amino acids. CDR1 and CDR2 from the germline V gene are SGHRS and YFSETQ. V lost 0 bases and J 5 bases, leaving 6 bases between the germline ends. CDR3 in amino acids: CASSLDSNNEQFF. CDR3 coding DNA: TGCGCCAGCAGCTTGGACAGCAACAATGAGCAGTTCTTC.

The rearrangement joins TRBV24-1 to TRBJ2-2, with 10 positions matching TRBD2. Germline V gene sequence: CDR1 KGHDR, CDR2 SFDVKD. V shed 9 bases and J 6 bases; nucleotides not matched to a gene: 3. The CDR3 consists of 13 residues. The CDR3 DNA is TGTGCCACCGGACTAGCGGCTTCCGGGGAGCTGTTTTTT. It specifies CATGLAASGELFF.

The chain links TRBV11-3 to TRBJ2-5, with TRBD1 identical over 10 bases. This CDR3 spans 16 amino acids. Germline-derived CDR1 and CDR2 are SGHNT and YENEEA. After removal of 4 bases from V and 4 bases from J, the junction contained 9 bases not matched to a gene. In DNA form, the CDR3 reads TGTGCCAGCAGCTCTCCGGACAGGGGGAAAGGAGAGACCCAGTACTTC. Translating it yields CASSSPDRGKGETQYF.